This note documents a single TCR beta chain sequence. No antigen is known for it. Using a J-beta primer mix together with a sample-barcoded 5' primer, a second PCR was run for roughly 7 to 12 cycles. TCRdb itself ran the 5' RACE reads through MiXCR, one entry per CDR3 protein. The table records 550,000 to 750,000 distinct CDR3 sequences, 20% to 25% of them present only once. This entry is derived from a study of blood T cells in healthy people across ages. The study drew donors from healthy Caucasian individuals in Russia aged about 6 to 95. General study results and limits: Using unsorted PBMCs precluded a conclusive naive versus antigen-experienced comparison.

The germline gives CDR1 ENHRY, CDR2 SYGVKD. The CDR3 is made up of 13 amino acids. V gene TRBV10-3 combines with J gene TRBJ2-5; D uncertain. The J call may be mistaken, given a closer DNA end match to TRBJ2-7. The sequence derives from a man aged 65 to 85 in good health. Sequenced input: blood. The CDR3 protein is CAISRDNTYEQYF. The DNA of the CDR3 is TGTGCCATCAGCCGTGACAATACCTACGAGCAGTACTTC.